This T cell receptor (beta chain) comes out of a study of blood T cell repertoires in COVID-19 (dated by TCRdb to between 2020 and 2021). Context from the whole study: The collaborator samples originated in the United States, Italy and Spain and spanned the acute and convalescent phases of COVID-19. Where available, HLA class I and class II types were taken from metadata supplied by the sample provider and were not determined by assay-based typing. The dataset comprised deeply sampled blood TCRbeta repertoires from subjects exposed to, actively infected with, or recovered from COVID-19. Sample metadata almost always included a de-identified subject ID, COVID-19 status, age in years and sex. The material from the prospective study consisted of cDNA or gDNA derived from T cells, B-cell-depleted T cells, or PBMCs. Samples were obtained from the ongoing ImmuneRACE study (first 160 participants) and from about 1,300 subjects provided by 6 global collaborators. The repertoires were made available in a free public database intended to serve as a resource for research on the immune response to SARS-CoV-2. Results and caveats for the whole study, not just this receptor: How much clinical and demographic metadata was included differed by source and by participant, and the metadata was provided uncurated.

TCRbeta CDR3 regions were amplified from genomic DNA using the immunoSEQ Assay, a bias-controlled multiplex PCR. The authors' pipeline ran thus. Within the assay, amplification of reference gene primers was used to estimate how many nucleated cells each sample contained. To quantify the absolute abundance of each unique TCRbeta CDR3 rearrangement, sequence reads were collapsed and filtered. Productive Simpson clonality was computed per sample as the square root of Simpson's diversity index over productive rearrangements. Sourced from immuneACCESS, this table was stored by TCRdb with only in-frame sequences that have V and J called. A share of the clones is absent; for the studies checked, an unresolved V gene accounts for under half, and the remainder has no known explanation. For V, J and clone size, that table is used; D and trimming come from the DNA. In all, the sample holds under 300,000 clones, and about 81% of those were seen once. The top ten clonotypes cover roughly 1.6% of the sample.

A note on this clone: It has no known antigen specificity. No much larger clone exists at a distance of one base, and base qualities are not known.

One collaborating source in Seattle enrolled patients while the patients were actively infected and followed the patients over time throughout the course of disease. Each collaborating institution followed its own protocols to collect whole blood in K2EDTA tubes. Collaborator samples were shipped for TCRbeta analysis as frozen whole blood, isolated PBMCs, or DNA extracted from either sample type. The TCR comes from a human donor with COVID-19, enrolled during active disease. The donor label of this sample is uncertain. Sequenced sample: peripheral blood.

The encoded CDR3 is CAWSVAAVNQPQHF. The nucleotides read TGTGCCTGGAGTGTCGCCGCGGTGAATCAGCCCCAGCATTTT. The chain employs TRBV30 and TRBJ1-5, with no confidently assigned D gene. The junction carries 10 bases between V and J, which are trimmed by 0 bases and 4 bases respectively. Via the germline V gene (reference sequence), CDR1 is GTSNPN and CDR2 SVGIG. The CDR3 covers 14 residues, taking in both the cysteine and the phenylalanine. This entry keeps only the CDR3 DNA: 42 bases, framed from base 1.